This TCR beta chain was documented in a study of neoadjuvant nivolumab and ipilimumab in lung cancer. Repertoires were generated with immunoSEQ multiplex PCR, while TCRdb's copy carries only in-frame clones and drops some. The table shows approximately 6,300 clones, with around three fifths occurring only once. Notes on the study in general: A small number of samples were TCR sequenced. Compared with tumor-adjacent uninvolved lung, resected tumors showed greater richness and clonality.

The CDR3 covers 14 residues. The V end lost 6 bases, the J end lost 1 base, and 13 bases lay between the germline ends. Germline V gene sequence: CDR1 MNHEY, CDR2 SVGAGI. Concerning this clone: Its antigen is still unknown.

This clonotype was sampled from an adult with non-small cell lung cancer. This sequence joins TRBV6-5 and TRBJ2-7; D uncertain. The specimen comprised tumor tissue, sampled after neoadjuvant nivolumab, alone or with ipilimumab, at or shortly before surgery. As DNA, the CDR3 is TGTGCCAGCAGCCTCGCGCTGGGTTCCTACGAGCAGTACTTC. Protein product: CASSLALGSYEQYF.